This entry describes one T cell receptor beta chain. Its antigen is unidentified. CDR1 and CDR2 (germline): KGHSH, LQKENI. Trimming stripped 6 bases from V and 5 bases from J, with 27 bases between. The CDR3 runs 18 residues. These data are taken from a study of OX40 agonist ivuxolimab in advanced cancers. Study-level results: At doses 0.1 to 3.0 mg/kg, CD4+ and CD8+ clones expanded.

The assay was immunoSEQ multiplex PCR, and TCRdb's table has in-frame clones only and misses some. The sample carries tens of thousands of clones, about 93% recorded once. The chain links TRBV18 to TRBJ2-3; TRBD2 is a possible D gene (5 bases). The clonotype originates from an adult with an advanced solid tumor such as melanoma, head and neck, liver or kidney cancer. The sample was CD4+ or CD8+ T cells sorted from blood, taken in a trial of the OX40 agonist ivuxolimab. The CDR3 is CASSPRGQIRRSGDTQYF. The CDR3 DNA reads TGTGCCAGCTCGCCCCGAGGGCAAATCAGGAGGAGCGGAGATACGCAGTATTTT.